These 21 T cell receptor beta chains came from one sample sequenced in a study of technical replicates of blood from a few donors. Assay: immunoSEQ multiplex PCR; the TCRdb copy retains only in-frame clones and omits some. The repertoire has approximately 88,000 clones, about 94% of them found once; the top ten carry approximately 0.25%. The sequencing input was T cells isolated from PBMCs. These receptor sequences come from a human donor in good health.

V gene TRBV5-6 combines with J gene TRBJ2-2; the D gene is possibly TRBD1 (6 bases). The germline V gene encodes CDR1 SGHDT and CDR2 YYEEEE. The CDR3 has 16 amino acids. Trimming cost V 0 bases and J 2 bases, with 11 bases left between them. In nucleotides, the CDR3 is TGTGCCAGCAGCTTGGGGACAGAGATCAACACCGGGGAGCTGTTTTTT. Protein: CASSLGTEINTGELFF.

The V and J genes are TRBV18 and TRBJ2-7; perhaps TRBD1 as D (5 bases). From germline, CDR1 is KGHSH and CDR2 LQKENI. V was pared by 2 bases and J by 6 bases, with 11 bases between. There are 13 residues in the CDR3. This CDR3 is CASSPFDQGEQYF. Here the CDR3 DNA reads TGTGCCAGCTCACCATTCGACCAGGGCGAGCAGTACTTC.

This clone was counted between two and nine times. CDR3: CAWSGSGGQPQHF. The CDR3 DNA reads TGTGCCTGGAGTGGGTCAGGGGGACAGCCCCAGCATTTT. The genes are TRBV30 and TRBJ1-5, with 7 bases fitting TRBD1. CDR1 is GTSNPN, CDR2 SVGIG, per germline (reference sequence). The CDR3 contains 13 residues. After removal of 1 base from V and 7 bases from J, the junction contained 4 bases not matched to a gene.

This sequence joins TRBV4-1 and TRBJ1-1; 7 positions agree with TRBD1. Trimming removed 3 bases from V and 5 bases from J; junction bases left unmatched: 6. CDR3 size: 14 residues. In germline, CDR1 is MGHRA, CDR2 YSYEKL. CDR3 coding DNA: TGCGCCAGCAGCCAGCCAGGGGGTTGGACTGAAGCTTTCTTT. It is translated as CASSQPGGWTEAFF.

This clone appeared a few times. The V call is TRBV6-1, the J call TRBJ2-7, with D perhaps TRBD2 (6 bases). CDR3 length: 14 residues. Germline V CDR1 and CDR2: MNHNS, SASEGT. The V and J ends lost 1 base and 5 bases respectively, with 12 bases between them. Here the CDR3 reads CASSEGGTPHEQYF. Written as DNA, the CDR3 is TGTGCCAGCAGTGAAGGTGGGACTCCCCACGAGCAGTACTTC.

This clone was counted once. V usage is TRBV30 and J usage is TRBJ2-1, with D perhaps TRBD2 (6 bases). Germline CDR1 is GTSNPN and CDR2 is SVGIG (reference sequence). V lost 3 bases to trimming and J lost 2 bases, with 17 bases between them. The CDR3 spans 16 residues. CDR3: CAWRWGVTPAYNEQFF. In DNA form, the CDR3 reads TGTGCCTGGAGGTGGGGGGTCACCCCGGCCTACAATGAGCAGTTCTTC. Together with reference TRBV30 and TRBJ2-1, the CDR3 gives the full variable domain: SQTIHQWPATLVQPVGSPLSLECTVEGTSNPNLYWYRQAAGRGLQLLFYSVGIGQISSEVPQNLSASRPQDRQFILSSKKLLLSDSGFYLCAWRWGVTPAYNEQFFGPGTRLTVL.

This rearrangement joins TRBV19 to TRBJ2-7, with D possibly matching TRBD1 (6 bases). Germline CDR1 is LNHDA and CDR2 is SQIVND (reference sequence). The CDR3 has 13 residues. V was clipped by 4 bases and J by 5 bases, with 12 bases between them. CDR3: CASSTGTSDEQYF. CDR3 DNA: TGTGCCAGTAGTACCGGGACAAGCGACGAGCAGTACTTC.

This chain links TRBV7-9 with TRBJ1-5; 7 bases line up with TRBD1. This CDR3 comprises 15 residues. Germline CDR1 and CDR2: SEHNR and FQNEAQ (reference sequence). V was clipped by 3 bases and J by 4 bases; unmatched bases: 6. For the CDR3, the DNA is TGTGCCAGCAGCTTTACCGGGACAGAAAATCAGCCCCAGCATTTT. Its translation: CASSFTGTENQPQHF.

The chain couples TRBV27 to TRBJ2-1; 9 bases are a match to TRBD2. The CDR3 is 18 residues long. V was clipped by 4 bases and J by 8 bases; unmatched bases: 18. Germline V CDR1 and CDR2: MNHEY, SMNVEV (reference sequence). CDR3 protein: CASSSKTNSGSILYEQFF. Here the CDR3 DNA reads TGTGCCAGCAGTTCCAAGACTAATAGCGGGAGTATTTTATATGAGCAGTTCTTC.

The chain has TRBV4-1 and TRBJ2-1, with 8 bases lining up with TRBD2. The germline gives CDR1 MGHRA, CDR2 YSYEKL. The CDR3 loop spans 15 amino acids. V trimming: 4 bases; J trimming: 12 bases; junction bases outside the gene matches: 14. Written as DNA, the CDR3 is TGCGCCAGCAGCCTAGGGACTAGGGATTTTGGTCGGCAGTTCTTC. Translation gives CASSLGTRDFGRQFF.

This chain joins TRBV9 and TRBJ2-7; D uncertain. This CDR3 is 16 amino acids long. In germline, CDR1 is SGDLS, CDR2 YYNGEE. Trimming shortened V by 0 bases and J by 3 bases, and 16 bases separated the two germline ends. The CDR3 DNA reads TGTGCCAGCAGCGTAGGACAACCGGTAATTAACTACGAGCAGTACTTC. Protein sequence: CASSVGQPVINYEQYF.

The genes are TRBV18 and TRBJ1-1, with D possibly matching TRBD1 (5 bases). Germline V gives CDR1 KGHSH, CDR2 LQKENI. V was shortened by 3 bases and J by 5 bases, with 25 bases between the two germline ends. The CDR3 is 18 residues long. CDR3 residues: CASSPVLGGRQRGTEAFF. The CDR3 DNA reads TGTGCCAGCTCACCCGTTTTGGGGGGACGGCAGCGGGGGACTGAAGCTTTCTTT.

A few counts support this clone. The chain couples TRBV5-6 to TRBJ1-2, with 12 positions matching TRBD1. V was pared by 1 base and J by 8 bases, with 9 bases of the junction left unmatched. Germline V CDR1 and CDR2: SGHDT, YYEEEE. The CDR3 contains 16 residues. The CDR3 sequence: CASSLNAGTGGGGYTF. As DNA, the CDR3 is TGTGCCAGCAGCTTGAATGCCGGGACAGGGGGCGGCGGCTACACCTTC.

The chain is built from TRBV6-1 and TRBJ1-2, with 8 positions matching TRBD1. Unmatched junction bases numbered 9, after V lost 2 bases and J lost 4 bases. The CDR3 loop spans 16 amino acids. In germline, CDR1 is MNHNS, CDR2 SASEGT. The CDR3 DNA follows: TGTGCCAGCAGTGAATTGCAGGGGGCCGGTGCCTATGGCTACACCTTC. Encoded protein: CASSELQGAGAYGYTF.

The J gene is TRBJ1-2, the V gene TRBV5-1, with D hard to call. V lost 5 bases, J lost 2 bases, and 10 bases lay in between. CDR3 length equals 13 residues. The V gene's germline CDR1 is SGHRS and CDR2 YFSETQ. Written as DNA, the CDR3 is TGCGCCAGCAGAGTGGCCGAAAACTATGGCTACACCTTC. Its protein is CASRVAENYGYTF.

The V gene is TRBV21-1, the J gene TRBJ1-1. TRBV21-1 is a pseudogene. The CDR3 runs 12 residues. The CDR3 here is CASNFGGAEAFF. CDR3 sequence (DNA): TGTGCCAGCAACTTCGGCGGGGCTGAAGCTTTCTTT.

The chain links TRBV9 to TRBJ2-2, with TRBD2 matching 7 bases. The CDR3 contains 17 residues. The trim removed 0 bases at V and 5 bases at J, leaving 10 bases unmatched. CDR1 is SGDLS, CDR2 YYNGEE, per germline. The CDR3 reads CASSVVAGDSATGELFF. In nucleotides, the CDR3 is TGTGCCAGCAGCGTAGTGGCGGGAGACAGTGCGACCGGGGAGCTGTTTTTT.

This clone was seen a single time. The CDR3 sequence is CASSLGGYSGTEAFF. CDR3 coding DNA: TGTGCCAGCAGCCTCGGAGGGTATTCGGGGACTGAAGCTTTCTTT. This chain connects TRBV25-1 to TRBJ1-1; D call uncertain. The V end lost 6 bases, the J end lost 5 bases, and 19 bases lay between the germline ends. Germline-derived CDR1 and CDR2 are MGHDK and SYGVNS. CDR3 length: 15 residues.

V usage is TRBV5-1 and J usage is TRBJ2-3; 8 bases agree with TRBD1. The germline V gene has CDR1 SGHRS and CDR2 YFSETQ. The CDR3 contains 16 residues. Trimming cost V 0 bases and J 2 bases; bases outside gene matches: 5. CDR3 nucleotide sequence: TGCGCCAGCAGCTTGGGACGGGACAGGTCCACAGATACGCAGTATTTT. It codes for CASSLGRDRSTDTQYF.

The V call is TRBV28, the J call TRBJ2-2; D might be TRBD1 (6 bases). Between the trimmed V and J ends, which lost 1 base and 4 bases, there was a span of 13 bases. The germline CDR1 and CDR2 sequences are MDHEN and SYDVKM. This CDR3 is built from 16 residues. This CDR3 reads CASSLFGRGPTGELFF. The CDR3 DNA reads TGTGCCAGCAGTTTATTCGGCAGGGGTCCCACCGGGGAGCTGTTTTTT. Using reference TRBV28 and TRBJ2-2 for the parts outside the CDR3, the full variable domain is DVKVTQSSRYLVKRTGEKVFLECVQDMDHENMFWYRQDPGLGLRLIYFSYDVKMKEKGDIPEGYSVSREKKERFSLILESASTNQTSMYLCASSLFGRGPTGELFFGEGSRLTVL.

This chain connects TRBV11-2 to TRBJ2-7; 7 nucleotides line up with TRBD1. Germline V gene sequence: CDR1 SGHAT, CDR2 FQNNGV. V dropped 1 base and J dropped 13; count of bases not matched to a gene: 7. CDR3 length: 12 amino acids. The CDR3 DNA reads TGTGCCAGCAGCTTAGGAGCGCAGGGGGAATACTTC. Translation: CASSLGAQGEYF.